Listed below are T cell receptor beta chains from one sample, sequenced in a study of cytomegalovirus exposure and HLA in healthy donors. The assay was immunoSEQ multiplex PCR, and TCRdb's table has in-frame clones only and misses some. Found here are 150,000 or so clones, 60% to 80% of them singletons; the top ten hold around 15%. Input material: PBMCs. These receptors all stem from a man aged 50 to 60 in good health and CMV-seropositive. Both conserved end residues are part of each CDR3. D genes are given only for firm matches. Size values are once, few and many counts, or a class for expanded clones, and some rows have none.

v_call	clone_size	j_call	d_call	cdr3_aa	cdr3_nt
TRBV28	NA	TRBJ1-2	NA	CASSNGGYTF	TGTGCCAGCAGTAACGGTGGCTACACCTTC
TRBV2	NA	TRBJ1-2	NA	CASSDPRGPYGYTF	TGTGCCAGCAGTGACCCCCGGGGTCCCTATGGCTACACCTTC
TRBV6-6	few	TRBJ2-4	NA	CAISDQVTGDIQYF	TGTGCCATCAGTGATCAGGTAACCGGCGACATTCAGTACTTC
TRBV5-1	NA	TRBJ1-5	NA	CASSYDWGQPQHF	TGCGCCAGCAGTTATGATTGGGGCCAGCCCCAGCATTTT
TRBV13	once	TRBJ2-1	NA	CASSERGCEQFF	TGTGCCAGCAGCGAGCGAGGCTGTGAGCAGTTCTTC
TRBV19	NA	TRBJ2-4	TRBD1	CASSMGTGAWTKNIQYF	TGTGCCAGTAGTATGGGGACAGGGGCATGGACCAAAAACATTCAGTACTTC
TRBV4-2	NA	TRBJ2-3	TRBD2	CASSQVAGGHTDTQYF	TGTGCCAGCAGCCAAGTAGCGGGGGGGCATACAGATACGCAGTATTTT
TRBV25-1	NA	TRBJ2-3	TRBD2	CASTLSGGTDTQYF	TGTGCCAGCACCCTTAGCGGGGGCACAGATACGCAGTATTTT
TRBV5-1	NA	TRBJ1-2	TRBD1	CASSQDRVNYGYTF	TGCGCCAGCAGCCAAGACAGGGTCAACTATGGCTACACCTTC
TRBV9	few	TRBJ1-6	NA	CASSPSGGFGSPLHF	TGTGCCAGCAGCCCAAGCGGAGGTTTTGGTTCACCCCTCCACTTT
TRBV5-6	NA	TRBJ2-5	NA	CASSFDTDIQETQYF	TGTGCCAGCAGCTTTGATACAGACATACAAGAGACCCAGTACTTC
TRBV28	NA	TRBJ1-2	NA	CASRPGHPYGYTF	TGTGCCAGCAGACCAGGTCACCCCTATGGCTACACCTTC
TRBV11-2	NA	TRBJ2-2	TRBD2	CASSVGRTSGYPGELFF	TGTGCCAGCAGCGTAGGGAGGACTAGCGGGTACCCCGGGGAGCTGTTTTTT
TRBV30	NA	TRBJ2-1	TRBD2	CAWSGGSSYNEQFF	TGTGCCTGGAGCGGGGGGAGCTCCTACAATGAGCAGTTCTTC
TRBV28	NA	TRBJ2-2	NA	CASTSAANTGELFF	TGTGCCAGCACCTCGGCGGCCAACACCGGGGAGCTGTTTTTT
TRBV5-6	NA	TRBJ2-6	TRBD1	CASSHGQGRISGANVLTF	TGTGCCAGCAGCCATGGACAGGGAAGGATCTCTGGGGCCAACGTCCTGACTTTC
TRBV5-1	NA	TRBJ2-3	TRBD2	CASSPGVAGGPGADTQYF	TGCGCCAGCAGCCCCGGGGTAGCGGGGGGGCCGGGCGCAGATACGCAGTATTTT
TRBV2	NA	TRBJ2-3	TRBD2	CASSSGGVTDTQYF	TGTGCCAGCAGCAGCGGGGGGGTAACAGATACGCAGTATTTT
TRBV5-1	NA	TRBJ2-1	TRBD1	CASSPGTGGSYNEQFF	TGCGCCAGCAGCCCTGGGACAGGGGGCTCCTACAATGAGCAGTTCTTC
TRBV27	NA	TRBJ1-4	TRBD1	CASSLFRDRAEKLFF	TGTGCCAGCAGTTTATTCCGGGACAGGGCCGAAAAACTGTTTTTT
TRBV2	NA	TRBJ2-2	TRBD1	CASRPTGEVNTGELFF	TGTGCCAGCAGGCCGACAGGGGAAGTGAACACCGGGGAGCTGTTTTTT
TRBV5-1	NA	TRBJ1-2	TRBD1	CASSLEGTGGDGYTF	TGCGCCAGCAGCTTGGAGGGGACAGGGGGTGATGGCTACACCTTC
TRBV15	NA	TRBJ1-4	NA	CATSRDKGHNEKLFF	TGTGCCACCAGCAGAGATAAGGGACATAATGAAAAACTGTTTTTT
TRBV7-2	NA	TRBJ2-3	TRBD1	CASSLNRGADTQYF	TGTGCCAGCAGCTTAAACAGGGGAGCAGATACGCAGTATTTT
TRBV5-4	NA	TRBJ2-5	TRBD2	CASSSGTSGGKETQYF	TGTGCCAGCAGCTCTGGGACTAGCGGGGGAAAAGAGACCCAGTACTTC
TRBV7-9	NA	TRBJ1-1	TRBD1	CASSSTGGAVTEAFF	TGTGCCAGCAGCTCGACAGGGGGCGCGGTCACTGAAGCTTTCTTT
TRBV7-3	NA	TRBJ2-3	TRBD2	CASSLRGLPAGVGTQYF	TGTGCCAGCAGCTTAAGGGGATTACCAGCGGGGGTCGGTACGCAGTATTTT
TRBV5-1	NA	TRBJ2-5	NA	CASSFPRETQYF	TGCGCCAGCAGCTTTCCGAGGGAGACCCAGTACTTC
TRBV14	NA	TRBJ2-3	TRBD2	CASSPLAGGGTDTQYF	TGTGCCAGCAGCCCTCTAGCGGGGGGCGGGACAGATACGCAGTATTTT
TRBV5-1	NA	TRBJ2-5	NA	CASSLQGLETQYF	TGCGCCAGCAGCCTCCAGGGTCTCGAGACCCAGTACTTC
TRBV5-6	few	TRBJ1-3	NA	CASSLLRDKLLSGNTIYF	TGTGCCAGCAGCTTGCTCCGGGACAAACTTCTCTCTGGAAACACCATATATTTT
TRBV30	NA	TRBJ1-5	NA	CAWSVMGALSNQPQHF	TGTGCCTGGAGTGTAATGGGGGCCCTTAGCAATCAGCCCCAGCATTTT
TRBV7-6	NA	TRBJ1-1	NA	CASSLLEVAMGGTEAFF	TGTGCCAGCAGCTTATTGGAGGTCGCGATGGGGGGGACTGAAGCTTTCTTT
TRBV9	NA	TRBJ2-5	NA	CASSVTGETQYF	TGTGCCAGCAGCGTGACGGGAGAGACCCAGTACTTC
TRBV7-9	NA	TRBJ2-1	NA	CASSLDQNEQFF	TGTGCCAGCAGCTTAGATCAGAATGAGCAGTTCTTC
TRBV4-1	NA	TRBJ2-7	TRBD1	CASSPRERGLYEQYF	TGCGCCAGCAGCCCCCGAGAGAGGGGGCTGTACGAGCAGTACTTC
TRBV27	NA	TRBJ1-6	TRBD1	CASTGDRGNSPLHF	TGTGCCAGCACCGGGGACAGGGGAAATTCACCCCTCCACTTT
TRBV5-4	NA	TRBJ2-7	NA	CASSNFGSVYEQYF	TGTGCCAGCAGCAATTTCGGTTCCGTCTACGAGCAGTACTTC
TRBV6-5	NA	TRBJ1-1	NA	CASSLLAGDTEAFF	TGTGCCAGCAGCCTCCTTGCGGGGGACACTGAAGCTTTCTTT
TRBV6-5	once	TRBJ1-1	TRBD1	CASRRGRMDEAFF	TGTGCCAGCAGGAGGGGGCGGATGGATGAAGCTTTCTTT
TRBV14	NA	TRBJ1-3	NA	CASSQYDRPSGNTIYF	TGTGCCAGCAGCCAATACGACAGACCCTCTGGAAACACCATATATTTT
TRBV30	NA	TRBJ1-5	NA	CAWSSPGTVNQPQHF	TGTGCCTGGAGTAGCCCCGGGACTGTGAATCAGCCCCAGCATTTT
TRBV7-2	NA	TRBJ1-1	NA	CASSFHRVLNTEAFF	TGTGCCAGCAGCTTTCACAGGGTCCTGAACACTGAAGCTTTCTTT
TRBV4-1	NA	TRBJ2-3	NA	CASSPPGTDTQYF	TGCGCCAGCAGCCCCCCGGGTACAGATACGCAGTATTTT
TRBV25-1	NA	TRBJ1-1	NA	CASRGQGPISEAFF	TGTGCCAGCAGGGGGCAGGGCCCCATCTCGGAAGCTTTCTTT
TRBV7-2	NA	TRBJ2-7	NA	CASSPGGYGQYF	TGTGCCAGCAGCCCGGGGGGCTACGGGCAGTACTTC
TRBV11-3	NA	TRBJ2-3	NA	CASSLDPGADTQYF	TGTGCCAGCAGCTTAGATCCTGGGGCGGATACGCAGTATTTT
TRBV27	NA	TRBJ2-1	NA	CASSLLAGAFFFDNEQFF	TGTGCCAGCAGTTTATTGGCAGGGGCCTTTTTCTTTGACAATGAGCAGTTCTTC